A single T cell receptor beta chain is shown here with its context. Antigen: not known. Autoimmune disease history or systemic immunosuppression led to patients being barred. Trimming took off 1 base at V and 2 bases at J, with 9 bases between the two ends. The CDR3 loop spans 13 amino acids. Germline CDR1 reads GTSNPN; CDR2 reads SVGIG (reference sequence). The data were produced by immunoSEQ multiplex PCR, yet TCRdb's version contains in-frame clones alone and is incomplete. The repertoire includes roughly 10,000 clones, 77% of them detected once, and 30% sits in the top ten. These data are taken from a study of OX40 agonist ivuxolimab in advanced cancers. On the study more broadly: The mean age was about 57 years, ranging from 23 to 79, with approximately 83% of participants male.

Study-wide findings and caveats: Among some nonresponders, normalized T-cell clonal expansion was also low.

The sequenced sample was CD4+ or CD8+ T cells sorted from blood, obtained in a trial of the OX40 agonist ivuxolimab. This receptor was taken from an adult with an advanced solid tumor such as melanoma, head and neck, liver or kidney cancer. The chain links TRBV30 to TRBJ2-7; tentative D call: TRBD1 (7 bases). CDR3 sequence reads: CAWSAGGPYEQYF. The DNA of the CDR3 is TGTGCCTGGAGTGCAGGGGGGCCCTACGAGCAGTACTTC.